Given below is one T cell receptor beta chain in context. Its antigen is as yet unknown. RNA extraction gave at least 5 micrograms of total RNA per sample. Germline CDR1 is SGHRS and CDR2 is YFSETQ. The CDR3 is made up of 17 amino acids. This entry belongs to a study of blood T cells in healthy people across ages. Points from the study as a whole: Any changes in expanded clonotypes were possibly confounded, as donor CMV status remained unknown.

Next came a second PCR, run for about 7 to 12 cycles, which used a sample-barcoded 5' primer along with a J-beta primer mix. TCRdb independently ran MiXCR on the 5' RACE reads; one entry per CDR3 protein. The data show roughly 1,100,000 distinct CDR3 sequences, with about 25% seen just once and around 0.75% held by the top ten. Another study also made use of these data, one on T cells of mothers and their children. According to that study: Sample barcodes plus 2-4 random nucleotides came from the M1S primer. Related and unrelated pairs show similar thymic shaping of TCR recombination output.

The chain links TRBV5-1 to TRBJ2-5; D may match TRBD1 or TRBD2 (6 bases each). The tail of the sequence fits TRBJ2-7 better, so the J call may be wrong. Material: blood. This TCR was recovered from a girl aged 2-10 years in good health. The CDR3 loop is CASSSPRGQLVTAEQYF. CDR3 DNA: TGCGCCAGCAGCTCTCCTCGGGGGCAGTTAGTAACAGCCGAGCAGTACTTC.